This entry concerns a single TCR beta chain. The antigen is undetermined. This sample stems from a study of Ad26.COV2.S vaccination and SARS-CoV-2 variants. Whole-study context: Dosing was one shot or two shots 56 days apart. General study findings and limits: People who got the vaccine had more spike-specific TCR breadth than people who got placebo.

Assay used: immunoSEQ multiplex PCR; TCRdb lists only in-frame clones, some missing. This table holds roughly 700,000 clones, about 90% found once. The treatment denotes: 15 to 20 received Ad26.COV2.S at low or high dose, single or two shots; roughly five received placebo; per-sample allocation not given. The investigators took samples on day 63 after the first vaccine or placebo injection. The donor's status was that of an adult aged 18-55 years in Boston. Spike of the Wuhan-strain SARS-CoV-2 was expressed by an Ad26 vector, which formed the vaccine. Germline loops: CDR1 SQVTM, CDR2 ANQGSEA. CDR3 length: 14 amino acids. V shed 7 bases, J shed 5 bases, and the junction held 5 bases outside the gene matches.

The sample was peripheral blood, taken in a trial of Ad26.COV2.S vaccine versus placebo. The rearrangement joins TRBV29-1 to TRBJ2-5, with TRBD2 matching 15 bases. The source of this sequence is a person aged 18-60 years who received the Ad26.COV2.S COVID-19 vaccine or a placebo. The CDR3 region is CSAGLAGGMETQYF. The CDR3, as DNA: TGCAGCGCCGGACTAGCGGGAGGGATGGAGACCCAGTACTTC.